This T cell receptor (beta chain) was recovered during a study of blood T cell repertoires in COVID-19. For the study at large: Both acute and convalescent COVID-19 samples were obtained from the United States, Italy and Spain. Sample material is recorded as cDNA or gDNA derived from T cells, B-cell-depleted T cells, or PBMCs.

In the original analysis: By means of reference gene primer amplification, nucleated cell counts were estimated. Libraries were prepared by immunoSEQ multiplex PCR; TCRdb keeps only in-frame clonotypes and omits some of them. D and trimming come from the DNA, and the V and J calls and clone size come from that table. Altogether 400,000 or so clones are present, 70% to 90% being singletons, with the ten largest covering under 3%. V shed 1 base and J 2 bases; nucleotides not matched to a gene: 5. The CDR3 has 16 residues. CDR1 LGHNA and CDR2 YNFKEQ come from the germline V gene. This sequence originates from a human donor in a cohort sampled during active COVID-19. V is TRBV4-2 and J is TRBJ2-1, with 7 bases aligning to TRBD2. Specimen: peripheral blood. CDR3 loop: CASSQAPGGPYNEQFF. CDR3 coding DNA: TGTGCCAGCAGCCAAGCCCCGGGAGGCCCCTACAATGAGCAGTTCTTC.